This TCR beta chain was identified during a study of blood T cell repertoires in COVID-19. About the study: T cells, B-cell-depleted T cells, or PBMCs provided the cDNA or gDNA that served as material.

The CDR3 has 14 amino acids. V was clipped by 0 bases and J by 7 bases, with 7 bases between them. CDR1 is MNHEY and CDR2 is SVGAGI in the germline V gene. Generated by immunoSEQ multiplex PCR, the TCRdb table keeps only in-frame clones and is missing some. The table shows approximately 500,000 clones, with less than 90% occurring only once. The sample taken for sequencing was peripheral blood. This TCR was recovered from a woman aged 45-60 years with COVID-19, enrolled during active disease. The chain carries TRBV6-5 and TRBJ1-6; no firm D call. This chain's CDR3 is CASSYSGLNSPLHF. CDR3 sequence (DNA): TGTGCCAGCAGTTACTCGGGCCTCAATTCACCCCTCCACTTT.